The T cell receptor (beta chain) described here comes from a study of vaccination and CD4 T cells after COVID-19. Study overall: PCR on nasal swabs identified SARS-CoV-2 in convalescent patients, of whom nine were mild and one severe. Cells received overlapping spike peptides from SARS-CoV-2, HCoV-NL63, HCoV-OC43 and HCoV-229E as stimulation. Collection of post-vaccine samples followed dose two by a median about 75 days, spanning a range of 14 to 241.

With the Oncomine TCR Beta short-read assay, DNA from cultured CD4+ T cells was sequenced. TCRdb redid the calling of the PCR reads with MiXCR, one entry per CDR3 protein. The table records some 12,000 distinct CDR3 sequences, less than 75% of them present only once. Treatment given: approximately nine-day PBMC culture with coronavirus spike peptide pools or control peptides (ViraFEST assay). ViraFEST used peptide pools to expand antigen-specific T cells, then sequenced TCRs. V was pared by 1 base and J by 6 bases, with 14 bases between. Germline CDR1 is SGHTA and CDR2 is FQGNSA. CDR3 length equals 15 residues. About this clonotype itself: Its matching antigen is unknown.

The sequencing here drew on CD4+ T cells from blood, cultured in vitro, taken before SARS-CoV-2 vaccination. The sequence was collected from a human donor who had recovered from COVID-19. V and J are TRBV7-2 and TRBJ2-3, with TRBD2 as a possible D gene (6 bases). The CDR3 DNA sequence: TGTGCCAGCAGCTTAGTTCTGGGGGGAAGTGATACGCAGTATTTT. Translation gives CASSLVLGGSDTQYF.